This TCR beta chain was observed in a study of identical twins. TCRdb recomputed calls from the 5' RACE reads with MiXCR, one row per CDR3 protein. The sample contains about 490,000 distinct CDR3 sequences, 15% of which appear only once. Germline lookup yields CDR1 LNHNV and CDR2 YYDKDF (reference sequence). V lost 0 bases and J lost 2, with 8 bases in between. The CDR3 loop spans 15 amino acids. This same sample was also part of a study on yellow fever vaccine responses in identical twins.

The sequence derives from a woman aged 18-29 years in good health. The rearrangement uses TRBV15 and TRBJ2-1; either TRBD1 or TRBD2 may fit D (5 bases each). The specimen was CD4+ T cells sorted from blood. DNA for the CDR3: TGTGCCACCAGCAGAGATGTGGGACCCTACAATGAGCAGTTCTTC. It translates to CATSRDVGPYNEQFF.